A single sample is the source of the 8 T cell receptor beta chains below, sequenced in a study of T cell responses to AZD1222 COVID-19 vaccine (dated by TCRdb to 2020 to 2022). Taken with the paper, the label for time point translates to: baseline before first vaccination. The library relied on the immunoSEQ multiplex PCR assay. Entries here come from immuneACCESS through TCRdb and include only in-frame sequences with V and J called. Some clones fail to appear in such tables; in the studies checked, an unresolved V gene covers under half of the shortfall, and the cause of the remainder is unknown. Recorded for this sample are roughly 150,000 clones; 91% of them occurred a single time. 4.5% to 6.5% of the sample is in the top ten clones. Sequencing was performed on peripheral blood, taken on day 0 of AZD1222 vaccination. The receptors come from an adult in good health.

CDR3 region: CASSGLAKNIQYF. The CDR3 nucleotides are TGTGCCAGCAGTGGACTAGCCAAAAACATTCAGTACTTC. V gene TRBV2 combines with J gene TRBJ2-4; no clear D. Germline CDR1 SNHLY, CDR2 FYNNEI. The V and J ends lost 4 bases and 0 bases respectively, with 4 bases between them. The CDR3 spans 13 residues.

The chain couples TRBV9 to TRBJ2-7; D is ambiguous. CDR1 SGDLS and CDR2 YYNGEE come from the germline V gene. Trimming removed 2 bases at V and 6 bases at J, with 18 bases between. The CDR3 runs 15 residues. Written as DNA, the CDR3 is TGTGCCAGCAGCGTTGGGGATCTGCCCGGCGTCGAGCAGTACTTC. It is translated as CASSVGDLPGVEQYF.

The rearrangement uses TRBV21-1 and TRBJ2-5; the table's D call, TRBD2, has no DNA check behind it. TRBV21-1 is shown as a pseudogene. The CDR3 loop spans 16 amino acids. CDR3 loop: CASRSGGNVRKETQYF. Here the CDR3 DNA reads TGTGCCAGCAGGAGCGGGGGGAACGTCAGAAAAGAGACCCAGTACTTC.

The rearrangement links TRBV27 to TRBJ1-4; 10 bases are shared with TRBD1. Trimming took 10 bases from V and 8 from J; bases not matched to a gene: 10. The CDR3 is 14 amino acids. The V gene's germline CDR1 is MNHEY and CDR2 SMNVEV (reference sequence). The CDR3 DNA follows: TGTGCCACCAGGGGTCGGGACAGGGGCGAAAAACTGTTTTTT. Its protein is CATRGRDRGEKLFF.

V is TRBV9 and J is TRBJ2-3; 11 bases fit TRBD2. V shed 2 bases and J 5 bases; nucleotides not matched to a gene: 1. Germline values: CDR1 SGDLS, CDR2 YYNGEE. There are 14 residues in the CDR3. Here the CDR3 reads CASSVLAGGDTQYF. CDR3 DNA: TGTGCCAGCAGCGTCCTAGCGGGAGGAGATACGCAGTATTTT.

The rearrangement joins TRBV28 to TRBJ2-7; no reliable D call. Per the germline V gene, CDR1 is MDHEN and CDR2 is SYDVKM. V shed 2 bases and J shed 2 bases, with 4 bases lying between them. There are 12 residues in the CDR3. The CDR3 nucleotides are TGTGCCAGCAGTTTACCCGCCTACGAGCAGTACTTC. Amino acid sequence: CASSLPAYEQYF.

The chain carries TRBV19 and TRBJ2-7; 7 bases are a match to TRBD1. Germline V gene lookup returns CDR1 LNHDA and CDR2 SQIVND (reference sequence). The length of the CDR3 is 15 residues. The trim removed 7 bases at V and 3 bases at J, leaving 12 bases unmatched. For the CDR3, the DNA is TGTGCCAGTACCCCTGGGAGACAGGGAATCTACGAGCAGTACTTC. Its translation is CASTPGRQGIYEQYF.

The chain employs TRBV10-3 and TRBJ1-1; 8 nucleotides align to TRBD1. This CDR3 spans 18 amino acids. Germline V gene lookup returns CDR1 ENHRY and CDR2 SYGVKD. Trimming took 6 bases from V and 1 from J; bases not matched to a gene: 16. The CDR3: CAISEKTGAFFTNTEAFF. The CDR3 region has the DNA TGTGCCATCAGCGAAAAGACAGGGGCTTTTTTCACGAACACTGAAGCTTTCTTT.